This TCR beta chain was recorded in a study of CD8 T cells in ankylosing spondylitis. Study findings and constraints: Disease-linked clones proved CD8+ and comparatively uncommon in peripheral blood. Some motif variants were previously reported in reactive arthritis synovial fluid and blood. Enrichment of disease-linked clones was reportedly significant in matched ankylosing spondylitis synovial fluid. Seemingly characteristic of ankylosing spondylitis blood was a TCR beta motif consisting of roughly 8 highly homologous variants.

A quantitative 5'-RACE method, one with molecular barcodes, was used to make TCR beta libraries. TCRdb passed the 5' RACE reads through MiXCR, listing each CDR3 protein once. The profile shows more than 400,000 distinct CDR3 sequences, 5.3% of them singletons. A remark on this clonotype: Its antigen is as yet unknown.

The germline gives CDR1 SGDLS, CDR2 YYNGEE. The CDR3 runs to 11 residues. Trimming pared 7 bases from V and 11 bases from J, leaving 13 bases between. This receptor was taken from a male donor with ankylosing spondylitis. The material sequenced was blood, either unsorted or a sorted T cell fraction (not recorded which). The V and J genes are TRBV9 and TRBJ2-1; D perhaps matches TRBD1 (5 bases). The CDR3 nucleotides are TGTGCCAGCGGTTTATCAGGGAAGCAGTTCTTC. Residues: CASGLSGKQFF.